Following are 25 T cell receptor beta chains from one sample sequenced in a study of identical twins. Via MiXCR, TCRdb re-called the 5' RACE reads, giving one row per CDR3 protein. Of around 570,000 distinct CDR3 sequences listed, approximately 9.6% are singletons. The sample also formed part of further work on yellow fever vaccine responses in identical twins.

The sample taken for sequencing was PBMCs. The receptors derive from a woman aged 18-29 years in good health.

This clonotype was picked up a small number of times. The J gene is TRBJ2-1, the V gene TRBV5-1; D call uncertain. Germline V gene sequence: CDR1 SGHRS, CDR2 YFSETQ. V shed 0 bases and J shed 7 bases, with 5 bases lying between them. The CDR3 spans 12 residues. This CDR3 reads CASSLGKNEQFF. CDR3 sequence (DNA): TGCGCCAGCAGCTTGGGCAAAAATGAGCAGTTCTTC.

The CDR3 DNA reads as TGTGCCAGCAGCTCCCGGACTAGCGGGAATGATGAGCAGTTCTTC. It is translated as CASSSRTSGNDEQFF. The V gene is TRBV7-9, the J gene TRBJ2-1; 12 nucleotides align to TRBD2. Looked up from germline, CDR1 is SEHNR and CDR2 is FQNEAQ (reference sequence). The V gene end was trimmed by 4 bases and the J gene end by 8 bases; junction bases not matched to a gene: 6. The CDR3 runs 15 residues.

There are a few counts of this clonotype. The genes are TRBV6-4 and TRBJ2-1; TRBD2 matches at 12 bases. The germline V gene encodes CDR1 MRHNA and CDR2 SNTAGT. The J segment lost 10 bases and the V segment lost 6 bases, leaving 7 bases of the junction unmatched. The CDR3 extends over 14 amino acids. CDR3 sequence: CASRQDTSGGEQFF. The CDR3 region has the DNA TGTGCCAGCAGGCAAGACACTAGCGGGGGGGAGCAGTTCTTC.

This clonotype occurred a few times. V gene TRBV27 combines with J gene TRBJ2-7; 9 bases align to TRBD1. There are 16 residues in the CDR3. Per germline, CDR1 MNHEY and CDR2 SMNVEV (reference sequence). Germline trimming cut 3 bases from V and 4 bases from J; bases unmatched to any gene: 10. In nucleotides, the CDR3 is TGTGCCAGCAGTTTCAAAAACCCCGGGACAGGGTACGAGCAGTACTTC. This codes for CASSFKNPGTGYEQYF.

Regarding this clonotype: A much larger clonotype is one base distant, so this may be a read error. V is TRBV12-3 or TRBV12-4 and J is TRBJ2-5; the D is unclear. This CDR3 spans 15 amino acids. V dropped 6 bases and J dropped 2 bases, with 16 bases sitting between them. The CDR3 bases are TGTGCCAGCAGCCGATCGGAGCGAAGACAAGAGACCCAGTACTTC. It codes for CASSRSERRQETQYF.

The chain uses TRBV30 and TRBJ1-1, with TRBD1 as a possible D gene (5 bases). The CDR3 covers 14 residues. Looked up from germline, CDR1 is GTSNPN and CDR2 is SVGIG (reference sequence). The germline V and J ends were trimmed by 5 bases and 1 base, with 14 bases remaining between them. CDR3 amino acids: CAWYRQMRNTEAFF. DNA of the CDR3: TGTGCCTGGTACAGACAGATGCGGAACACTGAAGCTTTCTTT.

The V gene is TRBV12-3 or TRBV12-4, the J gene TRBJ1-5, with D possibly being TRBD1 (6 bases). Trimming removed 5 bases from V and 5 bases from J, with 16 bases in between. This CDR3 region has 15 residues. The CDR3 reads CASSGPTGIDQPQHF. The CDR3 DNA reads TGTGCCAGCAGTGGCCCCACAGGGATAGATCAGCCCCAGCATTTT.

This clonotype was seen repeatedly, ten times or more. The rearrangement joins TRBV12-3 or TRBV12-4 to TRBJ1-6, with TRBD1 matching over 8 bases. The ends lost 6 bases at V and 6 bases at J; junction bases unmatched: 7. The CDR3 sequence is 15 residues long. The CDR3 protein is CASRPQGVANSPLHF. DNA of the CDR3: TGTGCCAGCAGACCACAGGGGGTAGCTAATTCACCCCTCCACTTT.

At least ten counts were recorded for this clonotype. The CDR3 DNA reads as TGTGCCAGCGGGACTAGCGGGTTATCCTACGAGCAGTACTTC. This gives the protein CASGTSGLSYEQYF. The chain has TRBV12-3 or TRBV12-4 and TRBJ2-7; TRBD2 aligns across 12 bases. V was pared by 8 bases and J by 1 base, with 3 bases of the junction left unmatched. The CDR3 runs 14 residues.

This clonotype occurred many times. This rearrangement joins TRBV15 to TRBJ2-1, with D perhaps being TRBD1 or TRBD2 (5 bases each). Germline V gene lookup returns CDR1 LNHNV and CDR2 YYDKDF (reference sequence). This CDR3 comprises 14 residues. Trimming removed 2 bases from V and 4 bases from J, with 9 bases in between. DNA of the CDR3: TGTGCCACCAGCAGACCGGGACCATACAATGAGCAGTTCTTC. This encodes CATSRPGPYNEQFF.

A note on this clonotype: At one boundary the junction diverges from the germline segment, which might be a read error. The chain recombines TRBV10-3 with TRBJ2-3, with D hard to call. The CDR3 spans 13 residues. The germline V gene has CDR1 ENHRY and CDR2 SYGVKD. This CDR3 is CTIQTASTDTQYF. As DNA, the CDR3 is TGTACCATCCAGACTGCCTCCACAGATACGCAGTATTTT.

This clonotype has a count of ten or more. The chain uses TRBV29-1 and TRBJ1-1, with TRBD1 matching over 8 bases. The V segment lost 3 bases and the J segment 4 bases; nucleotides outside the gene matches: 7. The germline CDR1 and CDR2 sequences are SQVTM and ANQGSEA. The CDR3 length is 14 residues. The CDR3, as DNA: TGCAGCGTTGAGCGGCAGGGGGCAGTCACTGAAGCTTTCTTT. Protein sequence: CSVERQGAVTEAFF.

The chain uses TRBV12-3 or TRBV12-4 and TRBJ2-1; TRBD2 might be the D (7 bases). The CDR3 has 19 amino acids. V lost 10 bases to trimming and J lost 3 bases, with 31 bases between them. The CDR3 sequence: CAICWWRGGGRTNYNEQFF. CDR3 DNA sequence: TGTGCCATCTGTTGGTGGAGAGGCGGGGGCCGAACGAACTACAATGAGCAGTTCTTC.

This chain joins TRBV3-1 and TRBJ1-1; 11 bases map to TRBD1. Trimming took 3 bases from V and 6 from J; bases not matched to a gene: 3. The CDR3 covers 14 residues. CDR1 is LGHDT, CDR2 YNNKEL, per germline (reference sequence). CDR3 sequence reads: CASSQPGQGAEAFF. The CDR3, as DNA: TGTGCCAGCAGCCAGCCGGGACAGGGGGCTGAAGCTTTCTTT.

Many counts were recorded for this clonotype. This chain uses TRBV12-3 or TRBV12-4 with TRBJ2-5; D is unresolved. CDR3 length equals 14 residues. The V end lost 5 bases, the J end lost 2 bases, and 12 bases lay between the germline ends. The CDR3 bases are TGTGCCAGCAGTCCACCCTCCGTACAAGAGACCCAGTACTTC. Amino acid sequence: CASSPPSVQETQYF.

The rearrangement joins TRBV4-3 to TRBJ2-1, with 10 nucleotides matching TRBD1. The V gene's germline CDR1 is LGHNA and CDR2 YSLEER. The CDR3 contains 16 residues. V was clipped by 1 base and J by 8 bases; unmatched bases: 8. The CDR3 DNA reads TGCGCCAGCAGCCAAGGCCTCCGGGACAGGGGTGATGAGCAGTTCTTC. Encoded protein: CASSQGLRDRGDEQFF.

This clonotype was found many times. The chain employs TRBV6-5 and TRBJ2-7; 7 bases are a match to TRBD1. The CDR3 loop spans 16 amino acids. Looked up from germline, CDR1 is MNHEY and CDR2 is SVGAGI. After removal of 0 bases from V and 3 bases from J, the junction contained 8 bases not matched to a gene. CDR3 sequence reads: CASSYSIFGDSYEQYF. The CDR3, as DNA: TGTGCCAGCAGTTACTCTATCTTCGGGGACAGCTACGAGCAGTACTTC.

The V call is TRBV6-2 or TRBV6-3, the J call TRBJ2-7; D is unclear. Germline V CDR1 and CDR2: MNHEY, SVGEGT. The CDR3 runs 15 residues. V was trimmed by 2 bases and J by 1 base, leaving 12 bases between them. CDR3 DNA: TGTGCCAGCAGTTACCTCTCTCTAGGGTCCTACGAGCAGTACTTC. Amino acid sequence: CASSYLSLGSYEQYF.

This clonotype was observed many times. The V call is TRBV15, the J call TRBJ2-7; D ambiguous. Germline V gives CDR1 LNHNV, CDR2 YYDKDF (reference sequence). V lost 1 base and J 3 bases, leaving 10 bases between the germline ends. This CDR3 has 14 amino acids. The CDR3 loop is CATSRVTFGYEQYF. The CDR3 DNA reads as TGTGCCACCAGCAGAGTAACCTTCGGCTACGAGCAGTACTTC.

This clonotype was observed a single time. This sequence joins TRBV14 and TRBJ2-1, with 7 bases that match TRBD2. The ends lost 4 bases at V and 8 bases at J; junction bases unmatched: 8. Germline CDR1 is SGHDN and CDR2 is FVKESK. This CDR3 comprises 14 residues. The CDR3 bases are TGTGCCAGCAGCCCTGGGGAGGGCAGGGATGAGCAGTTCTTC. Its translation: CASSPGEGRDEQFF.

This clonotype has a handful of counts. CDR3: CASSQDVRLAGGNEQFF. In DNA, the CDR3 is TGCGCCAGCAGCCAAGATGTACGTCTAGCGGGAGGGAATGAGCAGTTCTTC. The rearrangement uses TRBV4-3 and TRBJ2-1; 12 positions agree with TRBD2. Germline-derived CDR1 and CDR2 are LGHNA and YSLEER. The CDR3 consists of 17 residues. After removal of 0 bases from V and 7 bases from J, the junction contained 7 bases not matched to a gene.

This chain links TRBV19 with TRBJ2-7; D call uncertain. Trimming took 2 bases from V and 1 from J, leaving 6 bases between them. Germline V gene sequence: CDR1 LNHDA, CDR2 SQIVND (reference sequence). This CDR3 has 13 amino acids. The CDR3, as DNA: TGTGCCAGTAGTATAAAGGCGTCCTACGAGCAGTACTTC. Its translation: CASSIKASYEQYF.

A few counts support this clonotype. The chain employs TRBV20-1 and TRBJ2-5, with 12 bases aligning to TRBD2. CDR3 size: 15 residues. Germline V gene data show CDR1 as DFQATT and CDR2 as SNEGSKA (reference sequence). With V trimmed by 5 bases and J by 2 bases, 6 bases remained unmatched. CDR3 sequence (DNA): TGCAGTGCTCAAACTAGCGGGAGGAAACAAGAGACCCAGTACTTC. This encodes CSAQTSGRKQETQYF.

The table lists this clonotype with many counts. The V call is TRBV27, the J call TRBJ2-1; D remains ambiguous. Trimming pared 2 bases from V and 0 bases from J, leaving 5 bases between. The CDR3 contains 14 residues. Germline CDR1 MNHEY, CDR2 SMNVEV (reference sequence). The chain's CDR3 is CASSLMSSYNEQFF. In DNA, the CDR3 is TGTGCCAGCAGTTTAATGAGCTCCTACAATGAGCAGTTCTTC.

This clonotype has more than one count but fewer than ten. The rearrangement joins TRBV20-1 to TRBJ2-7, with 8 bases lining up with TRBD1. Germline-derived CDR1 and CDR2 are DFQATT and SNEGSKA (reference sequence). The J segment lost 3 bases and the V segment lost 0 bases, leaving 7 bases of the junction unmatched. This CDR3 has 15 residues. The CDR3 DNA follows: TGCAGTGCTAGAGATCATAGGACAGGGCTCTACGAGCAGTACTTC. Translation gives CSARDHRTGLYEQYF.